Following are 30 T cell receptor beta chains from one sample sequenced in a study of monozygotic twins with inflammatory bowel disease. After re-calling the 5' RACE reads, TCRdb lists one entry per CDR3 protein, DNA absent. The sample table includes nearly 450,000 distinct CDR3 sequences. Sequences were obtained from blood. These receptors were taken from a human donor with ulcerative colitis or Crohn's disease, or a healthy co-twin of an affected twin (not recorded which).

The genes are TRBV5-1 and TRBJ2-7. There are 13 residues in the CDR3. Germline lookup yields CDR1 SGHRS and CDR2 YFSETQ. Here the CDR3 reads CASIRENSYEQYF.

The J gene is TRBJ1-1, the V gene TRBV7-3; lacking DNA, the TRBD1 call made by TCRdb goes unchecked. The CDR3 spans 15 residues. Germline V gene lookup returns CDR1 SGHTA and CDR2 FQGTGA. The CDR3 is CASSLKWSPDTEAFF.

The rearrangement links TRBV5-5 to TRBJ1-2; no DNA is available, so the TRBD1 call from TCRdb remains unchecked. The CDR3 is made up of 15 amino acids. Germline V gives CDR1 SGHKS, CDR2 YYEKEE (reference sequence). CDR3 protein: CASSTIGGTGAGYTF.

The CDR3 is CASSQVGTGGNTEAFF. V gene TRBV4-3 combines with J gene TRBJ1-1; checking the TCRdb D call of TRBD1 is not possible without DNA. The germline V gene encodes CDR1 LGHNA and CDR2 YSLEER. The CDR3 loop spans 16 amino acids.

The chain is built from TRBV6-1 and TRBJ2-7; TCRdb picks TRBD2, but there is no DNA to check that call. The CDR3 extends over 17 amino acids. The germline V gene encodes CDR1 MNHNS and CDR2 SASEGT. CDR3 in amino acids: CASSENGLAGSLYEQYF.

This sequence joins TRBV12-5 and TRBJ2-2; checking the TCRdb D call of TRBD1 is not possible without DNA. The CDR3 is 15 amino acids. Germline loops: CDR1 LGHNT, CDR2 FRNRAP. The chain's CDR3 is CASGRGQGNTGELFF. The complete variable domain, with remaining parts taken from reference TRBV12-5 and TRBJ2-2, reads DARVTQTPRHKVTEMGQEVTMRCQPILGHNTVFWYRQTMMQGLELLAYFRNRAPLDDSGMPKDRFSAEMPDATLATLKIQPSEPRDSAVYFCASGRGQGNTGELFFGEGSRLTVL.

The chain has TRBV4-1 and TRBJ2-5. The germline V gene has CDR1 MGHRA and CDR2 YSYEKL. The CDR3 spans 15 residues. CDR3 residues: CASSQDLADHETQYF.

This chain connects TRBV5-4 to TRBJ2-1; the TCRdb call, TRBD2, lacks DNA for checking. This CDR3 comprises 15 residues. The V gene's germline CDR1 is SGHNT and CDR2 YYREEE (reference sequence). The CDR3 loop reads CASSLDLTSGREQFF.

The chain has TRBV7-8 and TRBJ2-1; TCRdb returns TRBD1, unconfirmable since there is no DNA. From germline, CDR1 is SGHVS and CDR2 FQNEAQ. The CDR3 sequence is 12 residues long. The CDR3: CATGTGRNEQFF.

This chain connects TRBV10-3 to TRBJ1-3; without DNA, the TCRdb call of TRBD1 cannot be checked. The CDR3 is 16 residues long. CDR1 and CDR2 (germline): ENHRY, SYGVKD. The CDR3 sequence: CAISEGGGYSGNTIYF.

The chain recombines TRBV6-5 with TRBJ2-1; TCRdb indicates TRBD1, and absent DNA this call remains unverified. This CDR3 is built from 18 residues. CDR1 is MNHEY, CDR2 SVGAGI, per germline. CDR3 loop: CASSYFLSTGSSYNEQFF.

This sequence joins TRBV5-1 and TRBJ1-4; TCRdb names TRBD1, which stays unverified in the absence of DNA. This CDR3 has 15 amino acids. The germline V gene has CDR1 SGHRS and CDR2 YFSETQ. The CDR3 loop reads CASSSQTGQNEKLFF.

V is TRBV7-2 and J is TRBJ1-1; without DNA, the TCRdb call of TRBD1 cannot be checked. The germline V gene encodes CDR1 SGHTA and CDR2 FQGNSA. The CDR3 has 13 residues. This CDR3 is CASSFLRGGGAFF.

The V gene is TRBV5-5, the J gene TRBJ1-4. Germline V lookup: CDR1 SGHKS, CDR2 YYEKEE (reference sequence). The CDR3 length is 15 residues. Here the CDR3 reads CASSGEAGGYEKLFF.

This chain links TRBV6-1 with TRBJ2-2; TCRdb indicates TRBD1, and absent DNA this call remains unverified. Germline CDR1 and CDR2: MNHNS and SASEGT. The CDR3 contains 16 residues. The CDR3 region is CASTLIWGPINGELFF.

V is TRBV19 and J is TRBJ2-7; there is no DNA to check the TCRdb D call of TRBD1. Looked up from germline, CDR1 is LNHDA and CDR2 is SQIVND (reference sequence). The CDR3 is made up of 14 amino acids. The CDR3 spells CASSHREVTNEQYF.

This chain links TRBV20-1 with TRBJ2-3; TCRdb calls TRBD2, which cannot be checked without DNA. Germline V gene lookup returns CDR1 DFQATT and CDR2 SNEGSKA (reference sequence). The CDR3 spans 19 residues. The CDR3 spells CSPRVVSGGTRSSTDTQYF.

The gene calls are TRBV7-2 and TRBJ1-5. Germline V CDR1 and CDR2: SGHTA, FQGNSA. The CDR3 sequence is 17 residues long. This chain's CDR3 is CASSWEGGLYSNQPQHF. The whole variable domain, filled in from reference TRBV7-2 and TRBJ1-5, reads GAGVSQSPSNKVTEKGKDVELRCDPISGHTALYWYRQSLGQGLEFLIYFQGNSAPDKSGLPSDRFSAERTGGSVSTLTIQRTQQEDSAVYLCASSWEGGLYSNQPQHFGDGTRLSIL.

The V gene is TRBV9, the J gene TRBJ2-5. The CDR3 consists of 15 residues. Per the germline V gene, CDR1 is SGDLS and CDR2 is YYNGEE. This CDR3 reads CASSVAGKAKETQYF.

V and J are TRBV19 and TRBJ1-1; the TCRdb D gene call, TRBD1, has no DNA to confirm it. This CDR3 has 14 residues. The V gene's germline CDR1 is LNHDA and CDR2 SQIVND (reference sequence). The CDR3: CASSIMGAKTEAFF.

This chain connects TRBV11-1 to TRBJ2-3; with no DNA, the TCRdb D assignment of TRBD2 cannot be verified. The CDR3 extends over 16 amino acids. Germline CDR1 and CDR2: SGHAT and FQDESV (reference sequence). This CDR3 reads CASSHSSGGGTDTQYF.

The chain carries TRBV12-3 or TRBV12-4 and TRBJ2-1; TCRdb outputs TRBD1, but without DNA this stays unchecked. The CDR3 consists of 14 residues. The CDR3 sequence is CASRGTGATVEQFF.

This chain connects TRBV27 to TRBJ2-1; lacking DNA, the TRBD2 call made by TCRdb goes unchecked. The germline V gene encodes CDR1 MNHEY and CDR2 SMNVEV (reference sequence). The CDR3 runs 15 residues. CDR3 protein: CASSRPGLVGNEQFF.

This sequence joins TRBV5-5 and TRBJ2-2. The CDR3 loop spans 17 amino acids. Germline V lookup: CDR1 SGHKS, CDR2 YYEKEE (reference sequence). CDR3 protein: CASSLGPGAYNTGELFF.

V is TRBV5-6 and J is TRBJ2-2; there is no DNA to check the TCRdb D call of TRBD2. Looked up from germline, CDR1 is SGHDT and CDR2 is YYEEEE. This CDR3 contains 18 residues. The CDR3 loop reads CASSRGLAGAGLTGELFF. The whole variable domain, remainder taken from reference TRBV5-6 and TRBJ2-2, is DAGVTQSPTHLIKTRGQQVTLRCSPKSGHDTVSWYQQALGQGPQFIFQYYEEEERQRGNFPDRFSGHQFPNYSSELNVNALLLGDSALYLCASSRGLAGAGLTGELFFGEGSRLTVL.

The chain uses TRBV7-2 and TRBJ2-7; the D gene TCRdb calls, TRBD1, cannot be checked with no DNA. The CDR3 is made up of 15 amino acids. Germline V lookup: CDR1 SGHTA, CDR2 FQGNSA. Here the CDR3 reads CASSLEGGQVFEQYF.

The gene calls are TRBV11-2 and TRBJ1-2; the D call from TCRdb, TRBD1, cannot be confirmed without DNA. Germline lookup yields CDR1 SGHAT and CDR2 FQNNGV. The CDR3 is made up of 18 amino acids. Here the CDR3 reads CASSPPTRTGGRVYGYTF.

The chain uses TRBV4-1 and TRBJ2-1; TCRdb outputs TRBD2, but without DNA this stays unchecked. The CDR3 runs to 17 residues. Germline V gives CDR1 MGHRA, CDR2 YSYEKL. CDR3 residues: CASRPRLAGGPYNEQFF.

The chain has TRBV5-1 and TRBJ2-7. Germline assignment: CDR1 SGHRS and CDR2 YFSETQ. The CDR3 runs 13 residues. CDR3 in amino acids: CASSLLGSYEQYF.

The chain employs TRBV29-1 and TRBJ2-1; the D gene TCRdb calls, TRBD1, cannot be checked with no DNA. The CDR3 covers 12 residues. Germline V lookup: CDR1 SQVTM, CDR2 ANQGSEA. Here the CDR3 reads CSVFASGGEQFF.